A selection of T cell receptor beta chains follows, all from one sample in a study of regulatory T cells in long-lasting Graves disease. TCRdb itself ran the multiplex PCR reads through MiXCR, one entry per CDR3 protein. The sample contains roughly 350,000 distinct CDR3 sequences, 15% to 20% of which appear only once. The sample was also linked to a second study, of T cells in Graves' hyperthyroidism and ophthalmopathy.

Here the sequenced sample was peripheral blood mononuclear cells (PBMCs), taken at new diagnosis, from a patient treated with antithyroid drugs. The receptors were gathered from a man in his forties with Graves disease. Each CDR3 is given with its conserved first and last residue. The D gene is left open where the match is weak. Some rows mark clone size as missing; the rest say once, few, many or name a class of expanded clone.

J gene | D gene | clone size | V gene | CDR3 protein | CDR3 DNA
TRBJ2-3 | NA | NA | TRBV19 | CASSIRDEGDTQYF | TGTGCCAGTAGTATCCGGGACGAAGGAGATACGCAGTATTTT
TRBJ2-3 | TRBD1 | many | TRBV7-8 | CASSFARDYRGDTDTQYF | TGTGCCAGCAGCTTCGCTCGAGACTACAGGGGTGACACAGATACGCAGTATTTT
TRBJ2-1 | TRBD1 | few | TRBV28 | CASRSQTYRGWEQFF | TGTGCCAGCAGATCCCAGACATACAGGGGTTGGGAACAGTTCTTC
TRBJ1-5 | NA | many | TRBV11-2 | CASSRTNNQPQHF | TGTGCCAGCAGCCGGACGAATAATCAGCCCCAGCATTTT
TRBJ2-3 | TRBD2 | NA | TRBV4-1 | CASSQVYLPGLAGTDTQYF | TGCGCCAGCAGCCAAGTCTACCTTCCGGGACTAGCGGGCACAGATACGCAGTATTTT
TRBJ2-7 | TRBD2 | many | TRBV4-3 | CASSQELAGEQYF | TGCGCCAGCAGCCAAGAGCTAGCGGGAGAGCAGTACTTC
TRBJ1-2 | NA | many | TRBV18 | CASSPGKNYGYTF | TGTGCCAGCTCACCAGGGAAAAACTATGGCTACACCTTC
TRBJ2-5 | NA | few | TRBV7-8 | CASSLIRTLKLKETQYF | TGTGCCAGCAGCTTAATTAGGACGTTGAAATTGAAAGAGACCCAGTACTTC
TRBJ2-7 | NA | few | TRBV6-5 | CASSYQGGYEQYF | TGTGCCAGCAGTTATCAGGGCGGCTACGAGCAGTACTTC
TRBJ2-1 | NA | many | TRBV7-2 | CASSSQGWAGQFF | TGTGCCAGCAGCTCCCAGGGCTGGGCTGGGCAGTTCTTC
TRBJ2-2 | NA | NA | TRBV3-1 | CASSPPGGRWITNTGELFF | TGTGCCAGCAGCCCGCCCGGGGGCCGGTGGATAACGAACACCGGGGAGCTGTTTTTT
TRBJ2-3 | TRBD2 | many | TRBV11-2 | CASSPGTSGGAGSTDTQYF | TGTGCCAGCAGCCCCGGGACTAGCGGGGGGGCCGGGAGCACAGATACGCAGTATTTT
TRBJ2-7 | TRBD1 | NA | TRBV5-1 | CASSTSTGTVSYEQYF | TGCGCCAGCAGCACCTCTACCGGGACAGTCTCCTACGAGCAGTACTTC
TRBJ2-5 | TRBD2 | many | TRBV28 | CASSFPSGEETQYF | TGTGCCAGCAGTTTCCCGAGCGGGGAGGAGACCCAGTACTTC